These 13 T cell receptor beta chains came from one sample sequenced in a study of cytomegalovirus exposure and HLA in healthy donors. PCR used 60 Vbeta primers and 13 Jbeta primers. The method was immunoSEQ multiplex PCR; TCRdb's version includes in-frame clones alone and lacks a portion of them. Here the sample spans roughly 87,000 clones, about 76% being singletons. The source material was PBMCs. The origin of the receptors is a woman between 40 and 50 years old in good health and CMV-seropositive.

The genes are TRBV25-1 and TRBJ1-1, with 7 bases matching TRBD1. The CDR3 loop spans 11 amino acids. J lost 5 bases, V lost 6 bases, and 0 bases had no gene match. The germline gives CDR1 MGHDK, CDR2 SYGVNS. CDR3 region: CASRQGTEAFF. The CDR3 region has the DNA TGTGCCAGCAGACAGGGGACTGAAGCTTTCTTT.

This clone came up a few times. The rearrangement links TRBV4-2 to TRBJ1-1, with TRBD1 matching over 7 bases. Germline-derived CDR1 and CDR2 are LGHNA and YNFKEQ. The trim removed 4 bases at V and 7 bases at J, leaving 6 bases unmatched. The CDR3 extends over 13 amino acids. This CDR3 reads CASSPTGAYEAFF. The CDR3 DNA follows: TGTGCCAGCAGCCCTACAGGGGCGTATGAAGCTTTCTTT.

This clone was observed a few times. This chain connects TRBV2 to TRBJ1-2, with 9 bases aligning to TRBD1. The CDR3 runs 16 residues. Germline CDR1 and CDR2: SNHLY and FYNNEI. V dropped 7 bases and J dropped 8; count of bases not matched to a gene: 17. CDR3 in DNA: TGTGCCAGCATAGGGATGGGGACAGGGAGATTATACGGCTACACCTTC. Its protein is CASIGMGTGRLYGYTF. Combining the CDR3 with reference TRBV2 and TRBJ1-2 gives the whole variable domain EPEVTQTPSHQVTQMGQEVILRCVPISNHLYFYWYRQILGQKVEFLVSFYNNEISEKSEIFDDQFSVERPDGSNFTLKIRSTKLEDSAMYFCASIGMGTGRLYGYTFGSGTRLTVV.

The chain combines TRBV6-5 with TRBJ1-1, with D perhaps TRBD1 (6 bases). Germline V gene lookup returns CDR1 MNHEY and CDR2 SVGAGI. The CDR3 loop spans 16 amino acids. Trimming took off 4 bases at V and 0 bases at J, with 15 bases between the two ends. CDR3 nucleotide sequence: TGTGCCAGCAGTTCCTTTGGACAGTTGCTGAACACTGAAGCTTTCTTT. It translates to CASSSFGQLLNTEAFF.

This sequence joins TRBV14 and TRBJ1-1; 7 bases match TRBD1. Per germline, CDR1 SGHDN and CDR2 FVKESK. V dropped 4 bases and J dropped 4; count of bases not matched to a gene: 0. The CDR3 has 12 residues. The CDR3 sequence is CASSPGGTEAFF. DNA for the CDR3: TGTGCCAGCAGCCCAGGGGGCACTGAAGCTTTCTTT.

This sequence joins TRBV19 and TRBJ1-1, with D possibly matching TRBD1 (5 bases). Germline CDR1 reads LNHDA; CDR2 reads SQIVND (reference sequence). Between the trimmed V and J ends, which lost 5 bases and 1 base, there was a span of 11 bases. The CDR3 has 14 residues. In DNA, the CDR3 is TGTGCCAGTAGTTCGGGGGGATCGAACACTGAAGCTTTCTTT. This encodes CASSSGGSNTEAFF.

V is TRBV19 and J is TRBJ2-3, with a possible D match to TRBD2 (5 bases). The V end lost 8 bases, the J end lost 5 bases, and 14 bases lay between the germline ends. The germline gives CDR1 LNHDA, CDR2 SQIVND (reference sequence). The CDR3 sequence is 13 residues long. The CDR3 protein is CASSEGFLDTQYF. As DNA, the CDR3 is TGTGCCAGTTCCGAGGGCTTCCTAGATACGCAGTATTTT.

This clone was picked up a small number of times. The rearrangement uses TRBV6-1 and TRBJ2-1, with a possible D match to TRBD2 (5 bases). From germline, CDR1 is MNHNS and CDR2 SASEGT. The CDR3 has 15 residues. V was cut by 8 bases and J by 0 bases, with 14 bases left in between. The CDR3, as DNA: TGTGCCAGCCAAGAGGGCGGTAGCTCCTACAATGAGCAGTTCTTC. Translating it yields CASQEGGSSYNEQFF.

CDR3 amino acids: CAWSRGRDYEKLFF. The CDR3 DNA is TGTGCCTGGAGTAGGGGGAGGGACTATGAAAAACTGTTTTTT. The V gene is TRBV30, the J gene TRBJ1-4, with a possible D match to TRBD1 (6 bases). Germline V gene data show CDR1 as GTSNPN and CDR2 as SVGIG (reference sequence). Trimming cost V 2 bases and J 6 bases, with 13 bases left between them. CDR3 size: 14 residues.

The rearrangement uses TRBV25-1 and TRBJ1-1; D is perhaps TRBD1 (5 bases). CDR3 size: 15 residues. Per the germline V gene, CDR1 is MGHDK and CDR2 is SYGVNS. The ends were cut back, 1 base at V and 10 bases at J, with 19 bases in the middle. The CDR3 region is CASSESVSKSQGAFF. The CDR3 DNA sequence: TGTGCCAGCAGTGAATCAGTGAGTAAATCCCAGGGAGCTTTCTTT.

This rearrangement joins TRBV29-1 to TRBJ2-7, with 11 bases lining up with TRBD1. There are 14 residues in the CDR3. Per germline, CDR1 SQVTM and CDR2 ANQGSEA. V trimming: 4 bases; J trimming: 5 bases; junction bases outside the gene matches: 7. CDR3 amino acids: CSVGWDRGNNEQYF. CDR3 sequence (DNA): TGCAGCGTTGGATGGGACAGGGGGAACAACGAGCAGTACTTC.

This clone has only one observation. The chain links TRBV14 to TRBJ2-1, with TRBD1 matching 8 bases. Germline CDR1 SGHDN, CDR2 FVKESK. V lost 4 bases to trimming and J lost 14 bases; unmatched junction nucleotides: 10. The CDR3 totals 13 residues. The CDR3: CASSPELGTGKFF. The CDR3 DNA sequence: TGTGCCAGCAGCCCAGAACTCGGGACAGGAAAGTTCTTC.

This chain uses TRBV2 with TRBJ1-1; D is uncertain. Trimming pared 6 bases from V and 3 bases from J, leaving 14 bases between. This CDR3 comprises 14 residues. The V gene's germline CDR1 is SNHLY and CDR2 FYNNEI. CDR3 sequence: CASSRRQWDTEAFF. The DNA of the CDR3 is TGTGCCAGCAGCCGAAGACAATGGGACACTGAAGCTTTCTTT.